This is a list of T cell receptor beta chains from one sample in a study of T cell clones after liver transplantation. The repertoire was sequenced with immunoSEQ multiplex PCR; TCRdb's copy has only in-frame clones and lacks some. The table has 55,000 or so clones, roughly two thirds seen once. The sequencing used CD4+ T cells from blood, collected before liver transplant. The receptor source for this set is a human donor who received a liver transplant. CDR3s include the opening cysteine and the closing phenylalanine or tryptophan. D genes are given only for firm matches. Some rows mark clone size as missing; the rest say once, few, many or name a class of expanded clone.

clone_size	v_call	j_call	d_call	cdr3_nt	cdr3_aa
-	TRBV5-6	TRBJ1-5	TRBD1	TGTGCCAGCAGCTCGGGACAGGGTCATCAGCCCCAGCATTTT	CASSSGQGHQPQHF
-	TRBV5-4	TRBJ1-1	-	TGTGCCAGCAGCTTGGAAGCGGAGAGGACTGAAGCTTTCTTT	CASSLEAERTEAFF
-	TRBV6-5	TRBJ1-2	-	TGTGCCAGCAGTTACTCGGGGGGGGAGGGCTATGGCTACACCTTC	CASSYSGGEGYGYTF
-	TRBV6-6	TRBJ2-7	TRBD1	TGTGCCAGCAGCCGGACAGGGGGCGTCTACGAGCAGTACTTC	CASSRTGGVYEQYF
few	TRBV2	TRBJ2-7	-	TGTGCCAGCAGTGAATGGTACAGCTCCTACGAGCAGTACTTC	CASSEWYSSYEQYF
-	TRBV7-6	TRBJ2-7	TRBD2	TGTGCCAGCAGCTTAGTTAGCGGGGGAACCTACGAGCAGTACTTC	CASSLVSGGTYEQYF
-	TRBV7-9	TRBJ1-4	TRBD1	TGTGCCAGCAGCTTGGGGACAGGGGGAAGAAGACTGTTTTTT	CASSLGTGGRRLFF
-	TRBV27	TRBJ1-3	TRBD1	TGTGCCAGCGGTTACAGGGGGCGTGGAGGAAACACCATATATTTT	CASGYRGRGGNTIYF
-	TRBV14	TRBJ2-1	-	TGTGCCAGCAGCCAAGCTTTTGGAATGGGCAGGGATGAGCAGTTCTTC	CASSQAFGMGRDEQFF
-	TRBV7-8	TRBJ2-1	TRBD1	TGTGCCAGCAGAGGGACAGGGGCCCACAATGAGCAGTTCTTC	CASRGTGAHNEQFF
-	TRBV5-4	TRBJ2-3	-	TGTGCCAGCAGCTTGGGTGGAGACAGCCGCACAGATACGCAGTATTTT	CASSLGGDSRTDTQYF
many	TRBV27	TRBJ1-5	-	TGTGCCAGCAGTCCCTCCCCTAGTCAGCCCCAGCATTTT	CASSPSPSQPQHF
few	TRBV27	TRBJ2-3	-	TGTGCCAGCAGGGCCAGGGCAGATACGCAGTATTTT	CASRARADTQYF
-	TRBV11-2	TRBJ2-1	TRBD1	TGTGCCAGCAGCTATAACTGGGACAGCTACAATGAGCAGTTCTTC	CASSYNWDSYNEQFF
once	TRBV11-2	TRBJ1-2	TRBD1	TGTGCCAGCGCTAAGGGGACAGGGCCTCTTAACTATGGCTACACCTTC	CASAKGTGPLNYGYTF
once	TRBV6-6	TRBJ1-5	TRBD1	TGTGCCAGCAGTTACAGTAAAGGGGGCGATCAGCCCCAGCATTTT	CASSYSKGGDQPQHF
-	TRBV5-6	TRBJ1-6	-	TGTGCCAGCAGTCCAGGGTCCTATAATTCACCCCTCCACTTT	CASSPGSYNSPLHF
-	TRBV27	TRBJ2-7	-	TGTGCCAGCAGTTTGAAGCCCGTTTCCTACGAGCAGTACTTC	CASSLKPVSYEQYF
-	TRBV28	TRBJ2-1	TRBD2	TGTGCCAGCAGGTCCTCCGGAGCGGGGGTCCACAATGAGCAGTTCTTC	CASRSSGAGVHNEQFF
-	TRBV4-2	TRBJ2-5	TRBD1	TGTGCCAGCAGTTGGACAGGGGAATCCCAAGAGACCCAGTACTTC	CASSWTGESQETQYF
-	TRBV6-1	TRBJ2-7	TRBD1	TGTGCCAGCAGAGAACAGGGGGTATCCTACGAGCAGTACTTC	CASREQGVSYEQYF
-	TRBV18	TRBJ2-3	TRBD2	TGTGCCAGCTCACCCGACTTCCTTAGCGGGGGGGCCTATGATACGCAGTATTTT	CASSPDFLSGGAYDTQYF
few	TRBV30	TRBJ1-1	-	TGTGCCTGGAAACAGGCGAGGAACACTGAAGCTTTCTTT	CAWKQARNTEAFF
few	TRBV6-5	TRBJ1-6	-	TGTGCCAGCAGCCGACAAAATTCACCCCTCCACTTT	CASSRQNSPLHF
-	TRBV7-2	TRBJ2-5	TRBD1	TGTGCCAGCAGCCAGGGGGCGGGGGAGACCCAGTACTTC	CASSQGAGETQYF
-	TRBV10-3	TRBJ1-1	-	TGTGCCACCGAAGGGACTATCGGAAAGGAGACTGAAGCTTTCTTT	CATEGTIGKETEAFF
-	TRBV27	TRBJ2-7	-	TGTGCCAGCAGTTTACGAGGGGGCGAGCAGTACTTC	CASSLRGGEQYF
-	TRBV4-1	TRBJ1-2	-	TGCGCCAGCAGCCAAGTTCCAGGACAGCTAAATGAAAACTTC	CASSQVPGQLNENF
-	TRBV27	TRBJ2-7	TRBD1	TGTGCCAGCAGTTTTGACAGGGAATCAGAGCAGTACTTC	CASSFDRESEQYF
-	TRBV18	TRBJ1-5	TRBD1	TGTGCCAGCTCACCAGATGGACAGGGGCAGCCCCAGCATTTT	CASSPDGQGQPQHF
-	TRBV4-1	TRBJ1-1	TRBD1	TGCGCCAGCAGTCCGGGGACAGGGAAGGAGTTAGGGAACACTGAAGCTTTCTTT	CASSPGTGKELGNTEAFF
-	TRBV11-3	TRBJ2-1	-	TGTGCCAGCAGTTCAGCCAGGGTGGGTGAGCAGTTCTTC	CASSSARVGEQFF
-	TRBV30	TRBJ2-3	TRBD1	TGTGCCTGGAGTTACAGGGGTGATACGCAGTATTTT	CAWSYRGDTQYF
-	TRBV10-3	TRBJ1-5	-	TGTGCCATCAGGGCTACAGGGAATAGCAATCAGCCCCAGCATTTT	CAIRATGNSNQPQHF
-	TRBV28	TRBJ2-7	TRBD1	TGTGCCAGCAGTTCAGCAGGGGGCTCCTACGAGCAGTACTTC	CASSSAGGSYEQYF
-	TRBV27	TRBJ1-5	TRBD1	TGTGCCAGCAGTTTAGGACAGGGGAGCCAGCCCCAGCATTTT	CASSLGQGSQPQHF
-	TRBV7-2	TRBJ1-1	TRBD1	TGTGCCAGCAGCTCGGAGACAGGGCTGAACACTGAAGCTTTCTTT	CASSSETGLNTEAFF
-	TRBV27	TRBJ1-1	-	TGTGCCAGCAGCCCCGGGAGGGCACGGGAAGCTTTCTTT	CASSPGRAREAFF
-	TRBV7-9	TRBJ1-1	-	TGTGCCAGCAGCCCCTGGACAGAGAACACTGAAGCTTTCTTT	CASSPWTENTEAFF
once	TRBV28	TRBJ2-5	TRBD1	TGTGCCAGCAGTTCCCTCTCTAGGACAGGGCCTCTAGAGACCCAGTACTTC	CASSSLSRTGPLETQYF
-	TRBV28	TRBJ1-5	-	TGTGCCAGCAGTTTACCTGGGGGCAGTCAGCCCCAGCATTTT	CASSLPGGSQPQHF
-	TRBV19	TRBJ1-2	-	TGTGCCAGTAGGGGAGCCTCCACTTTAAACTATGGCTACACCTTC	CASRGASTLNYGYTF
few	TRBV10-3	TRBJ2-2	TRBD1	TGTGCCATCACAACAGGGGTGGAGCTGTTTTTT	CAITTGVELFF
-	TRBV27	TRBJ2-5	TRBD1	TGTGCCAGCAGTTTACGGGTCCAGGGGGCCATTCAAGAGACCCAGTACTTC	CASSLRVQGAIQETQYF
-	TRBV7-2	TRBJ2-7	TRBD2	TGTGCCAGCAGCGTTACTAGCGGGGCCTACGAGCAGTACTTC	CASSVTSGAYEQYF
once	TRBV6-1	TRBJ2-7	-	TGTGCCAGCAGTGAGAACAGCAGGGACAAGCAGTACTTC	CASSENSRDKQYF
once	TRBV6-5	TRBJ1-1	-	TGTGCCAGCAAGGGCAGGGGTATGAACACTGAAGCTTTCTTT	CASKGRGMNTEAFF
-	TRBV2	TRBJ2-3	TRBD1	TGTGCCAGCAGTGTTATACAGGGGACAGATACGCAGTATTTT	CASSVIQGTDTQYF
few	TRBV7-2	TRBJ2-7	-	TGTGCCAGCAGCCCCAGGGGCTTGAGCTCCTACGAGCAGTACTTC	CASSPRGLSSYEQYF
-	TRBV4-2	TRBJ2-1	-	TGTGCCAGCAGCCAAGATTTAACGGGGGGCCAAAAGTTCTTC	CASSQDLTGGQKFF
few	TRBV5-6	TRBJ1-6	-	TGTGCCAGCAGCTTGGCGCAGGGGATGGCACCCCTCCACTTT	CASSLAQGMAPLHF
-	TRBV28	TRBJ1-1	-	TGTGCCAGCAGGCCATGGTCCAGCAGGGCCGGGGGGGAAGCTTTCTTT	CASRPWSSRAGGEAFF
-	TRBV28	TRBJ1-1	TRBD1	TGTGCCAGCAGAGCGCGCAGGGGGCTCGTCACTGAAGCTTTCTTT	CASRARRGLVTEAFF
-	TRBV5-1	TRBJ1-4	-	TGCGCCAGCAGCTTGGCGGGGGAGGGAATCGAAAAACTGTTTTTT	CASSLAGEGIEKLFF
-	TRBV6-6	TRBJ2-1	-	TGTGCCAGCACCACGAGCTGGAGCTCCTACAATGAGCAGTTCTTC	CASTTSWSSYNEQFF
-	TRBV7-7	TRBJ2-1	-	TGTGCCAGCAGCTCAGGGGTAGAGCAGTTCTTC	CASSSGVEQFF
once	TRBV9	TRBJ1-1	-	TGTGCCAGCAGCGCAGACAGGCTGGGGACTGAAGCTTTCTTT	CASSADRLGTEAFF